These 18 T cell receptor beta chains share one sample of origin, sequenced in a study of blood T cells in healthy people across ages. Sample-barcoded 5' priming and a J-beta primer mix drove a second PCR of about 6 to 11 cycles. One entry per CDR3 protein results from TCRdb running MiXCR on the 5' RACE reads. The sample holds around 990,000 distinct CDR3 sequences, roughly two fifths seen once. The sequenced sample was blood. The receptors were sampled from a man aged 18 to 35 in good health.

This clonotype was detected many times. J is TRBJ2-5 and V is TRBV29-1; TRBD1 is a possible D gene (6 bases). The germline V and J ends were trimmed by 7 bases and 11 bases, with 23 bases remaining between them. This CDR3 contains 13 residues. Per germline, CDR1 SQVTM and CDR2 ANQGSEA. This CDR3 is CSGGHLLAGEQYF. The CDR3 nucleotides read TGCAGCGGGGGACACCTTCTTGCCGGGGAGCAGTACTTC. Combining the CDR3 with reference TRBV29-1 and TRBJ2-5 gives the whole variable domain SAVISQKPSRDICQRGTSLTIQCQVDSQVTMMFWYRQQPGQSLTLIATANQGSEATYESGFVIDKFPISRPNLTFSTLTVSNMSPEDSSIYLCSGGHLLAGEQYFGPGTRLLVL.

The chain links TRBV27 to TRBJ2-3, with D unclear. CDR1 MNHEY and CDR2 SMNVEV come from the germline V gene (reference sequence). The CDR3 contains 15 residues. Trimming shortened V by 0 bases and J by 1 base, and 8 bases separated the two germline ends. This CDR3 reads CASSLSLRGTDTQYF. The CDR3 region has the DNA TGTGCCAGCAGTTTATCCCTACGAGGCACAGATACGCAGTATTTT.

The rearrangement uses TRBV12-3 or TRBV12-4 and TRBJ1-5; D gene uncertain. The CDR3 spans 14 residues. V lost 5 bases and J 3 bases, leaving 11 bases between the germline ends. CDR3 in DNA: TGTGCCAGCAGTCTGAGGGATCTCAATCAGCCCCAGCATTTT. It specifies CASSLRDLNQPQHF.

V usage is TRBV29-1 and J usage is TRBJ1-5; D gene unclear. Trimming took 5 bases from V and 6 from J, leaving 14 bases between them. The CDR3 runs to 13 residues. Germline lookup yields CDR1 SQVTM and CDR2 ANQGSEA. The CDR3 DNA sequence: TGCAGCGTTAGTGACGGTTTTGGTCAGCCCCAGCATTTT. It is translated as CSVSDGFGQPQHF.

The chain joins TRBV2 to TRBJ2-1; D unresolved. Germline V gene lookup returns CDR1 SNHLY and CDR2 FYNNEI. V shed 3 bases and J shed 8 bases, with 11 bases lying between them. The CDR3 runs 13 residues. The CDR3 sequence: CASSDMSFDEQFF. CDR3 coding DNA: TGTGCCAGCAGTGATATGTCCTTCGATGAGCAGTTCTTC.

The J gene is TRBJ2-3, the V gene TRBV6-5; D tentatively reads TRBD1 or TRBD2 (6 bases each). This CDR3 region has 12 residues. V was shortened by 10 bases and J by 5 bases, with 13 bases between the two germline ends. The germline V gene has CDR1 MNHEY and CDR2 SVGAGI. CDR3 region: CAIRGAGDTQYF. The CDR3 coding sequence is TGTGCCATAAGGGGGGCCGGAGATACGCAGTATTTT.

This clonotype was seen many times. The DNA for the CDR3 is TGTGCCAGCAGTTTTAGGGTGAACGGGGAGCTGTTTTTT. It specifies CASSFRVNGELFF. V gene TRBV12-3 or TRBV12-4 combines with J gene TRBJ2-2; no clear D. V gave up 3 bases and J gave up 7 bases, with 9 bases separating them. The CDR3 has 13 amino acids.

V is TRBV15 and J is TRBJ2-1, with 8 bases matching TRBD2. Germline CDR1 LNHNV, CDR2 YYDKDF (reference sequence). The V and J ends lost 9 bases and 4 bases, in that order; junction bases with no gene match: 11. The CDR3 is made up of 15 amino acids. The CDR3 sequence is CATSSSRGGYNEQFF. The CDR3 nucleotides read TGTGCCACGTCCTCGAGTCGCGGGGGGTACAATGAGCAGTTCTTC.

V gene TRBV4-3 combines with J gene TRBJ2-1; 12 positions match TRBD2. The CDR3 contains 16 residues. V gave up 4 bases and J gave up 5 bases; unmatched junction bases: 6. Germline V gives CDR1 LGHNA, CDR2 YSLEER. CDR3 bases: TGCGCCAGCAGCCCCCTGGGACTAGCGGGCGACAATGAGCAGTTCTTC. This sequence encodes CASSPLGLAGDNEQFF.

J is TRBJ1-2 and V is TRBV10-3; 8 bases fit TRBD1. Germline V gives CDR1 ENHRY, CDR2 SYGVKD. V was clipped by 4 bases and J by 1 base; unmatched bases: 8. The CDR3 contains 16 residues. The CDR3 sequence: CAISGEPDRGNYGYTF. The CDR3 DNA is TGTGCCATCAGTGGAGAGCCCGACAGGGGTAACTATGGCTACACCTTC.

J is TRBJ2-5 and V is TRBV5-1, with 8 nucleotides matching TRBD1. The length of the CDR3 is 14 residues. With V trimmed by 3 bases and J by 13 bases, 14 bases remained unmatched. Germline V gene lookup returns CDR1 SGHRS and CDR2 YFSETQ. The CDR3 sequence is CASSWQGADNERYF. DNA of the CDR3: TGCGCCAGCAGCTGGCAGGGGGCTGACAATGAGCGGTACTTC.

The genes are TRBV20-1 and TRBJ1-5, with TRBD1 matching over 9 bases. V shed 6 bases, J shed 0 bases, and the junction held 15 bases outside the gene matches. The CDR3 spans 18 residues. Germline CDR1 DFQATT, CDR2 SNEGSKA (reference sequence). CDR3 residues: CSAALSTGGEISNQPQHF. In nucleotides, the CDR3 is TGCAGTGCGGCCTTATCTACAGGGGGCGAAATTAGCAATCAGCCCCAGCATTTT.

V is TRBV25-1 and J is TRBJ1-2; 9 positions match TRBD1. J gave up 7 bases and V 7 bases, and 7 bases lay outside the gene matches. CDR3 length: 13 residues. Germline CDR1 and CDR2: MGHDK and SYGVNS. The CDR3 spells CASTDRGFSGYTF. For the CDR3, the DNA is TGTGCCAGCACAGACAGGGGGTTCTCTGGCTACACCTTC.

This clonotype was picked up a small number of times. This chain connects TRBV4-3 to TRBJ2-1; D might be TRBD2 (5 bases). The CDR3 extends over 14 amino acids. V gave up 0 bases and J gave up 7 bases, with 10 bases separating them. From germline, CDR1 is LGHNA and CDR2 YSLEER. The CDR3 sequence is CASSQEVGGNEQFF. CDR3 nucleotide sequence: TGCGCCAGCAGCCAAGAGGTAGGAGGAAATGAGCAGTTCTTC.

This clonotype showed up just a few times. V gene TRBV12-3 or TRBV12-4 combines with J gene TRBJ2-7; D not certain. The V end was cut by 7 bases, the J end by 4 bases, with 11 bases between. The length of the CDR3 is 12 residues. The CDR3 region has the DNA TGTGCCAGCACCATACACGGATACGAGCAGTACTTC. The encoded protein is CASTIHGYEQYF.

The sample holds a few counts of this clonotype. The chain links TRBV6-5 to TRBJ1-4, with D maybe TRBD1 (6 bases). The V end was cut by 8 bases, the J end by 8 bases, with 12 bases between. Per germline, CDR1 MNHEY and CDR2 SVGAGI. The length of the CDR3 is 12 residues. The CDR3 DNA reads TGTGCCAGCTCCTCGGGGGCGGAAAAACTGTTTTTT. Amino acid sequence: CASSSGAEKLFF.

This clonotype occurred a few times. Here the CDR3 reads CASSPSIGGYGYTF. The CDR3 DNA reads TGTGCCAGCAGTCCATCCATAGGGGGCTATGGCTACACCTTC. The V call is TRBV27, the J call TRBJ1-2; D perhaps matches TRBD1 (6 bases). Germline loops: CDR1 MNHEY, CDR2 SMNVEV (reference sequence). This CDR3 has 14 residues. V shed 5 bases and J shed 4 bases, with 14 bases lying between them.

Concerning this clonotype itself: A single base separates this from a much larger clone, so it may be a read error. The rearrangement joins TRBV12-3 or TRBV12-4 to TRBJ2-1; maybe TRBD1 (5 bases). CDR3 size: 13 residues. V lost 4 bases and J lost 6, with 10 bases in between. DNA for the CDR3: TGTGCCAGCAGTTCCGACAGATGCAATGAGCAGTTCTTC. Protein product: CASSSDRCNEQFF.